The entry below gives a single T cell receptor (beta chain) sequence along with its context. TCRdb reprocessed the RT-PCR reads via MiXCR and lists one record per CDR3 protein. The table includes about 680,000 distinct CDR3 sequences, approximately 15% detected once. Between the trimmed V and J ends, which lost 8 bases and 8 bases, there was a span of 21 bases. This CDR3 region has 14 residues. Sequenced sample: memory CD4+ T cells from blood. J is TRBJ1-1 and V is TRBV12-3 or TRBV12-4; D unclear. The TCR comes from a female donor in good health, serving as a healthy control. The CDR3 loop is CASRVQRLGREAFF. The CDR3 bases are TGTGCCAGCCGGGTCCAACGTTTAGGCCGGGAAGCTTTCTTT.